The TCR beta chain under discussion was sequenced for a study of shared clonotypes between healthy human individuals. The length of the CDR3 is 14 residues. Germline CDR1 reads MNHEY; CDR2 reads SMNVEV (reference sequence). After removal of 2 bases from V and 4 bases from J, the junction contained 3 bases not matched to a gene. Using immunoSEQ multiplex PCR, the repertoire was profiled, and TCRdb retains in-frame clones only, with some absent. Of millions of clones in the sample, just over 90% were seen once. The chain uses TRBV27 and TRBJ1-2; 8 positions agree with TRBD1. The sequence derives from a man aged 18 to 30 in good health. The sample comprised naive CD4+ T cells sorted from blood. Indicated subset: CD45RA+ positively selected. The CDR3 here is CASSLGQGLYGYTF. The CDR3 DNA follows: TGTGCCAGCAGTTTAGGACAGGGTCTCTATGGCTACACCTTC.